What follows are 3 T cell receptor beta chains derived from one specimen sequenced in a study of Ad26.COV2.S vaccination and SARS-CoV-2 variants. Assay: immunoSEQ multiplex PCR; the TCRdb copy retains only in-frame clones and omits some. The data show roughly 350,000 clones, about 88% seen once. The treatment: 15 to 20 received Ad26.COV2.S at low or high dose, single or two shots; 5 received placebo; per-sample allocation not given. At day 63 after the first vaccine or placebo injection, samples were drawn. The specimen was peripheral blood, collected in a trial of Ad26.COV2.S vaccine versus placebo. These receptors all come from a person between 18 and 65 years old who received the Ad26.COV2.S COVID-19 vaccine or a placebo.

The chain recombines TRBV29-1 with TRBJ1-2; 7 positions match TRBD1. The V gene's germline CDR1 is SQVTM and CDR2 ANQGSEA. V gave up 5 bases and J gave up 7 bases; unmatched junction bases: 7. The CDR3 runs 12 residues. The CDR3 coding sequence is TGCAGCGTTTCACAGGGGAAAGGTGGCTACACCTTC. Encoded protein: CSVSQGKGGYTF.

The V and J genes are TRBV6-2 or TRBV6-3 and TRBJ2-7; 10 bases fit TRBD1. J was trimmed by 5 bases and V by 3 bases; bases with no gene match: 19. Germline assignment: CDR1 MNHEY and CDR2 SVGEGT. The CDR3 contains 19 residues. In nucleotides, the CDR3 is TGTGCCAGCAGTTATGTGGGGGACAGGGGCCCGTGGACCTACGACGAGCAGTACTTC. Translating it yields CASSYVGDRGPWTYDEQYF.

V usage is TRBV20-1 and J usage is TRBJ2-1; D unclear. Germline V gives CDR1 DFQATT, CDR2 SNEGSKA (reference sequence). Trimming cost V 4 bases and J 4 bases, with 5 bases left between them. This CDR3 comprises 11 residues. CDR3 DNA: TGCAGTGCTAAGACATACAATGAGCAGTTCTTC. It encodes CSAKTYNEQFF.